The T cell receptor beta chain under discussion was sequenced for a study of cytomegalovirus exposure and HLA in healthy donors. In regard to this clone: Its antigen is unidentified.

Regarding the study as a whole: Presence/absence analyses treated sequencing depth as roughly uniform across donors. According to a later analysis, donors in an Asian-associated ancestry cluster reportedly had fewer N-insertions than the approximately 620-donor mean.

It was with 60 Vbeta and 13 Jbeta primers that the PCR ran. Only in-frame clones appear in the TCRdb table, and some are missing; sequencing was by immunoSEQ multiplex PCR. The repertoire consists of approximately 88,000 clones, with around four fifths occurring once and the leading ten covering approximately 7%. J gave up 7 bases and V 8 bases, and 7 bases lay outside the gene matches. CDR1 is MNHEY and CDR2 is SVGAGI in the germline V gene. CDR3 length equals 13 residues. V gene TRBV6-5 combines with J gene TRBJ1-5; TRBD1 matches at 8 bases. The source of this sequence is a man over 45 in good health and CMV-seropositive. Sequenced input: PBMCs. CDR3 region: CASGAGGGQPQHF. In DNA form, the CDR3 reads TGTGCCAGCGGGGCAGGGGGCGGGCAGCCCCAGCATTTT.